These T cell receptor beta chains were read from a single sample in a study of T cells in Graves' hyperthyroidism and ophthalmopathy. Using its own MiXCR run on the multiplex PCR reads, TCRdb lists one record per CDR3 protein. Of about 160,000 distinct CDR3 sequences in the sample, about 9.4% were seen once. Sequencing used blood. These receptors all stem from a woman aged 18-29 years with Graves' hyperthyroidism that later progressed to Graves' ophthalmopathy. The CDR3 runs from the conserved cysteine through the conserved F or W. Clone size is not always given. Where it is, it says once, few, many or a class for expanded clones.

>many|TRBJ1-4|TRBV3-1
CASSLTGGSINEKLFF
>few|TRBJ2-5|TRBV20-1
CSARGEAIQETQYF
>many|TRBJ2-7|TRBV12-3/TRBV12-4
CASRISGSFYEQYF
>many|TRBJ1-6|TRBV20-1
CSATGGNSPLHF
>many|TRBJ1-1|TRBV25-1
CASSEFGVNTEAFF
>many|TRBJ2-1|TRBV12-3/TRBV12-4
CASSLNRWGEQFF
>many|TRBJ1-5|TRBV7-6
CASSLEWGTNQPQHF
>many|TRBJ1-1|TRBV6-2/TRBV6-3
CASRKYTEAFF
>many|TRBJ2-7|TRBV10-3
CAIEGQGSSYEQYF
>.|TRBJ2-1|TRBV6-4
CASSVSENYNEQFF
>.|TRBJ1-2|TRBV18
CASSPSSDYGYTF
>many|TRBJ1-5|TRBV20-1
CSASKGQASQPQHF
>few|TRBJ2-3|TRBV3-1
CASSLSGGSPSTDTQYF
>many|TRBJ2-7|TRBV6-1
CASSERLYEQYF
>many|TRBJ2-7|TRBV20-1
CSARVLAGDYEQYF
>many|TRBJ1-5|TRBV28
CASRPPGGNQPQHF
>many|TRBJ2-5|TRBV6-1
CASSLATISLETQYF
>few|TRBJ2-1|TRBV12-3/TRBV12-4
CASSLGGGANEQFF
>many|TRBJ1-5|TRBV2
CASSEEGYSGPQHF
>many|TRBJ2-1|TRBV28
CASSSRDRSYNEQFF
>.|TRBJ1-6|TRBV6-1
CASRTGGSSYNSPLHF
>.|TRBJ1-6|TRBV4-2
CASSQGGVRGNSPLHF
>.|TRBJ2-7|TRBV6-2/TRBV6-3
CASSVKGGNYEQYF
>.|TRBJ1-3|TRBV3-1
CASSQGYGNTIYF
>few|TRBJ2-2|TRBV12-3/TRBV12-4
CASRNRDRNTGELFF
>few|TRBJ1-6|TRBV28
CASSPTGLRNSPLHF
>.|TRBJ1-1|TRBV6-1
CASRPGVTSTEVFF
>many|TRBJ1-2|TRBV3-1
CASSQVSAGRHNYGYTF
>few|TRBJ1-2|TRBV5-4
CASSLVDVNYGYTF
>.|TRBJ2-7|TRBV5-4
CASSSNAGTGAYEQYF
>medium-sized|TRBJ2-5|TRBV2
CASSDGGGGQETQYF
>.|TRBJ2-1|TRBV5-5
CASSMDGSSYNEQFF
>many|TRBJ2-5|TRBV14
CASSQQGAFETQYF
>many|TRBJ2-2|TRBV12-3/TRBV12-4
CASRGGGTGELFF
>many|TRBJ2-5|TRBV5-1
CASERGETQYF
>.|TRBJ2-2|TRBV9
CASSAFLRESSTGELFF
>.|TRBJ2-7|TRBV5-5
CASSSPGSYPSYEQYF
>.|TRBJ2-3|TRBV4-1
CASSQEGGTSGTDTQYF
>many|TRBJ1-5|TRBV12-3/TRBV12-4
CASSPGTGSNQPQHF